This T cell receptor beta chain derives from a study of blood T cell repertoires in COVID-19. Libraries were prepared by immunoSEQ multiplex PCR; TCRdb keeps only in-frame clonotypes and omits some of them. The sample shows some 70,000 clones, over 75% of them seen only once. This CDR3 is built from 14 residues. CDR1 is SQVTM and CDR2 is ANQGSEA in the germline V gene. The V end lost 7 bases, the J end lost 10 bases, and 23 bases lay between the germline ends. The sequenced sample consisted of peripheral blood. The J gene is TRBJ2-1, the V gene TRBV29-1, with TRBD2 as a possible D gene (5 bases). The clonotype comes from a man aged 45-60 years with active COVID-19. CDR3 DNA: TGCAGCGCACTCCAGGACTCTTTGGTGGGGGAGCAGTTCTTC. Its translation: CSALQDSLVGEQFF.